A selection of T cell receptor beta chains follows, all from one sample in a study of a mutant IDH1 vaccine in newly diagnosed glioma. Antigen specificity for these receptors is unknown. The data were produced by immunoSEQ multiplex PCR, yet TCRdb's version contains in-frame clones alone and is incomplete. Of 42,000 or so clones in the sample, around 83% are singletons; the top ten hold approximately 4.6%. The sequenced sample was PBMCs, obtained from a glioma patient whose treatment included an IDH1 peptide vaccine. All receptors derive from a woman in her fifties or sixties with glioma. The CDR3 runs from the conserved cysteine through the conserved F or W. The D gene is left open where the match is weak. For some rows the clone size is stated as once, few or many, or as a class when expanded; others skip it.

v_gene	d_gene	abundance	j_gene	CDR3aa	CDR3nt
TRBV7-2	.	.	TRBJ2-7	CASSLAGSSYEQYF	TGTGCCAGCAGCTTAGCAGGTTCATCCTACGAGCAGTACTTC
TRBV5-1	TRBD1	once	TRBJ1-2	CASSWTGGSTTNYGYTF	TGCGCCAGCAGCTGGACAGGGGGATCGACGACTAACTATGGCTACACCTTC
TRBV7-2	.	.	TRBJ1-1	CASSLEYMNTEAFF	TGTGCCAGCAGCTTAGAATATATGAACACTGAAGCTTTCTTT
TRBV7-8	.	.	TRBJ1-2	CASSVDAYGYTF	TGTGCCAGCAGTGTCGACGCCTATGGCTACACCTTC
TRBV7-9	.	.	TRBJ2-7	CASSPETWKQYF	TGTGCCAGCAGCCCGGAAACCTGGAAGCAGTACTTC
TRBV5-1	.	.	TRBJ2-3	CASSMRRGLSTDTQYF	TGCGCCAGCAGCATGCGTCGGGGGCTGAGCACAGATACGCAGTATTTT
TRBV7-6	TRBD1	few	TRBJ1-1	CASSLAHRGPYTEAFF	TGTGCCAGCAGCTTAGCGCACAGGGGCCCGTACACTGAAGCTTTCTTT
TRBV7-9	.	few	TRBJ1-1	CASSLLSTEAFF	TGTGCCAGCAGCCTCTTGTCCACTGAAGCTTTCTTT
TRBV6-1	.	.	TRBJ1-2	CASSVPGSYYGYTF	TGTGCCAGCAGTGTCCCGGGCTCTTACTATGGCTACACCTTC
TRBV6-5	TRBD1	.	TRBJ2-5	CASTETGRGETQYF	TGTGCCAGCACCGAGACAGGGAGAGGAGAGACCCAGTACTTC
TRBV29-1	.	.	TRBJ1-2	CSVEDSHRVHYGYTF	TGCAGCGTTGAAGATTCCCACAGGGTGCACTATGGCTACACCTTC
TRBV6-1	.	.	TRBJ2-3	CASDRALSTDTQYF	TGTGCCAGCGATCGGGCATTGAGCACAGATACGCAGTATTTT
TRBV5-4	TRBD1	.	TRBJ2-3	CASSTRQGSTDTQYF	TGTGCCAGCAGCACGCGACAGGGTAGCACAGATACGCAGTATTTT
TRBV7-6	.	.	TRBJ1-1	CASSLAGANTEAFF	TGTGCCAGCAGCTTAGCAGGGGCGAACACTGAAGCTTTCTTT
TRBV27	.	.	TRBJ1-2	CASGIPQGDYGYTF	TGTGCCAGCGGAATCCCACAGGGAGACTATGGCTACACCTTC
TRBV14	.	.	TRBJ2-7	CASSHPPSGLSYEQYF	TGTGCCAGCAGCCATCCCCCTTCAGGGTTAAGCTACGAGCAGTACTTC
TRBV6-5	.	.	TRBJ1-3	CASSPTGTSGNTIYF	TGTGCCAGCAGCCCCACAGGTACCTCTGGAAACACCATATATTTT
TRBV9	TRBD1	.	TRBJ1-3	CASSVQGAPGNTIYF	TGTGCCAGCAGCGTACAGGGGGCGCCCGGAAACACCATATATTTT
TRBV9	TRBD1	.	TRBJ2-3	CASSVDRGADTQYF	TGTGCCAGCAGCGTAGACAGGGGGGCAGATACGCAGTATTTT
TRBV18	TRBD1	.	TRBJ1-1	CASSGRGHTEAFF	TGTGCCAGCTCGGGGAGGGGGCACACTGAAGCTTTCTTT
TRBV11-3	.	.	TRBJ2-1	CASSLSSYNEQFF	TGTGCCAGCAGCTTAAGCTCCTACAATGAGCAGTTCTTC
TRBV5-4	TRBD1	.	TRBJ2-7	CASSSRDRGHSYEQYF	TGTGCCAGCAGTTCCCGGGACAGGGGACACTCCTACGAGCAGTACTTC
TRBV4-1	.	.	TRBJ2-2	CASSQGWGAGTGELFF	TGCGCCAGCAGCCAAGGGTGGGGTGCGGGCACCGGGGAGCTGTTTTTT
TRBV19	.	.	TRBJ1-1	CASSIGTIGTEAFF	TGTGCCAGTAGTATAGGTACTATAGGGACTGAAGCTTTCTTT
TRBV5-1	.	.	TRBJ1-3	CASSLGHEADTIYF	TGCGCCAGCAGCTTGGGACATGAGGCGGACACCATATATTTT
TRBV6-4	.	once	TRBJ1-1	CASRPEGIGEAFF	TGTGCCAGCAGACCCGAGGGTATCGGTGAAGCTTTCTTT
TRBV18	.	.	TRBJ1-5	CASSPGSENQPQHF	TGTGCCAGCTCACCAGGGTCAGAAAATCAGCCCCAGCATTTT
TRBV12-5	.	few	TRBJ2-2	CASDSPGRRAGELFF	TGTGCTAGTGACTCTCCAGGGAGAAGGGCCGGGGAGCTGTTTTTT
TRBV30	TRBD1	.	TRBJ1-4	CAWGGGGREKLFF	TGTGCCTGGGGAGGGGGCGGACGAGAAAAACTGTTTTTT
TRBV6-1	.	.	TRBJ2-1	CASSEDGPWGPPYNEQFF	TGTGCCAGCAGTGAAGATGGGCCGTGGGGCCCCCCCTACAATGAGCAGTTCTTC
TRBV6-1	.	.	TRBJ1-1	CASSEGRGTEAFF	TGTGCCAGCAGTGAAGGGCGGGGAACTGAAGCTTTCTTT
TRBV10-3	TRBD2	.	TRBJ2-3	CATGLAGITDTQYF	TGTGCCACTGGACTAGCGGGGATCACAGATACGCAGTATTTT
TRBV6-6	TRBD1	once	TRBJ1-6	CASRLGTGAPLHF	TGTGCCAGCAGGCTCGGGACAGGGGCACCCCTCCACTTT
TRBV10-2	TRBD2	once	TRBJ2-5	CASRSGGAGETQYF	TGCGCCAGCCGTTCCGGGGGGGCGGGGGAGACCCAGTACTTC
TRBV9	.	.	TRBJ1-6	CASSVGFRSNSPLHF	TGTGCCAGCAGCGTAGGATTCAGAAGTAATTCACCCCTCCACTTT
TRBV6-4	.	.	TRBJ2-5	CASSAVRGETQYF	TGTGCCAGCAGTGCGGTCAGGGGAGAGACCCAGTACTTC
TRBV19	.	.	TRBJ1-2	CASSGRDTNNYGYTF	TGTGCCAGTAGTGGCCGGGACACAAATAACTATGGCTACACCTTC
TRBV5-1	TRBD2	.	TRBJ2-1	CASSRGTSGGANEQFF	TGCGCCAGCAGCCGCGGGACTAGCGGGGGGGCGAATGAGCAGTTCTTC
TRBV11-3	TRBD1	.	TRBJ2-7	CASSLTGTGYEQYF	TGTGCCAGCAGTCTTACCGGGACAGGCTACGAGCAGTACTTC
TRBV5-1	.	.	TRBJ1-2	CASRLEGGASGGYTF	TGCGCCAGCAGGCTCGAGGGGGGAGCATCGGGTGGCTACACCTTC
TRBV9	TRBD1	few	TRBJ2-6	CASSVDAGGRSGANVLTF	TGTGCCAGCAGCGTAGATGCAGGGGGCCGCTCTGGGGCCAACGTCCTGACTTTC
TRBV12-5	.	.	TRBJ1-1	CASGLVGIQEAFF	TGTGCTAGTGGTTTGGTAGGGATACAAGAGGCTTTCTTT
TRBV1	.	.	TRBJ2-3	CTSTEFPYTDTQYF	TGCACCAGCACCGAGTTCCCATACACAGATACGCAGTATTTT
TRBV7-9	TRBD1	.	TRBJ2-5	CASSFALGQGHQETQYF	TGTGCCAGCAGCTTCGCCCTAGGACAGGGACACCAAGAGACCCAGTACTTC
TRBV15	.	.	TRBJ2-1	CATSRDTHNEQFF	TGTGCCACCAGCAGAGACACACACAATGAGCAGTTCTTC
TRBV5-1	.	.	TRBJ1-3	CASSPTSGRSGNTIYF	TGCGCCAGCAGCCCGACGAGCGGCCGCTCTGGAAACACCATATATTTT
TRBV29-1	TRBD1	.	TRBJ2-7	CSAQDRNYEQYF	TGCAGCGCCCAGGACAGGAACTACGAGCAGTACTTC
TRBV5-1	.	.	TRBJ1-1	CASSLNPGGTEAFF	TGCGCCAGCAGCCTGAACCCTGGAGGCACTGAAGCTTTCTTT
TRBV5-4	.	.	TRBJ1-1	CASSLDSDHTEAFF	TGTGCCAGCAGCTTGGACAGCGACCACACTGAAGCTTTCTTT
TRBV18	.	.	TRBJ2-7	CASSRTQGDSYEQYF	TGTGCCAGCTCACGTACTCAGGGCGACTCCTACGAGCAGTACTTC